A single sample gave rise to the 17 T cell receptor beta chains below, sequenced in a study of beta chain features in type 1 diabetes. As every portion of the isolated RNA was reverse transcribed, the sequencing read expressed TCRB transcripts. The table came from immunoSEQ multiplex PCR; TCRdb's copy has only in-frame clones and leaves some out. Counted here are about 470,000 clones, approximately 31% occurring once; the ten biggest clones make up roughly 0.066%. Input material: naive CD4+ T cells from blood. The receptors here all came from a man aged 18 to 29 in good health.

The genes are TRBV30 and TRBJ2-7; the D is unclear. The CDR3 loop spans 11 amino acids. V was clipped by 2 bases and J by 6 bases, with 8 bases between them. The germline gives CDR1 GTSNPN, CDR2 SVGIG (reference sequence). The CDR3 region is CAWSKGTEQYF. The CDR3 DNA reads TGTGCCTGGAGTAAGGGAACCGAGCAGTACTTC.

CDR3 loop: CASSGGLAGATRQDYEQYF. The CDR3 region has the DNA TGCGCCAGCAGCGGCGGACTAGCGGGAGCGACTAGGCAGGACTACGAGCAGTACTTC. The chain joins TRBV5-1 to TRBJ2-7; 13 nucleotides line up with TRBD2. Germline CDR1 reads SGHRS; CDR2 reads YFSETQ. Trimming removed 4 bases from V and 3 bases from J; junction bases left unmatched: 16. The CDR3 is made up of 19 amino acids.

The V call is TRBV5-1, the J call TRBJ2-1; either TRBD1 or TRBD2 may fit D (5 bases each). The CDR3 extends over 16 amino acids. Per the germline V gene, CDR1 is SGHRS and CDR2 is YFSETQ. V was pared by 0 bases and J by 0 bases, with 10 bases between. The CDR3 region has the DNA TGCGCCAGCAGCTTGGTGGGGACGGCCTCCTACAATGAGCAGTTCTTC. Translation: CASSLVGTASYNEQFF. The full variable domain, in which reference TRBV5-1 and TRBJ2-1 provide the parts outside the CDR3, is KAGVTQTPRYLIKTRGQQVTLSCSPISGHRSVSWYQQTPGQGLQFLFEYFSETQRNKGNFPGRFSGRQFSNSRSEMNVSTLELGDSALYLCASSLVGTASYNEQFFGPGTRLTVL.

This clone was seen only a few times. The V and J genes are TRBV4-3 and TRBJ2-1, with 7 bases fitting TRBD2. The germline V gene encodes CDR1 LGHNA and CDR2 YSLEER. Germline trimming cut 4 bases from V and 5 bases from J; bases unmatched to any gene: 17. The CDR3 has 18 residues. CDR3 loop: CASSRLLVGASGDNEQFF. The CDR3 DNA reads TGCGCCAGCAGCCGACTACTGGTTGGGGCTAGCGGAGACAATGAGCAGTTCTTC.

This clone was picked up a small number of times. CDR3 DNA: TGTGCCAGTAGTATAGAGGTCGGGACTAGCTCCTACAATGAGCAGTTCTTC. This gives the protein CASSIEVGTSSYNEQFF. The V call is TRBV19, the J call TRBJ2-1; 8 bases are a match to TRBD2. The CDR3 totals 17 residues. Germline lookup yields CDR1 LNHDA and CDR2 SQIVND (reference sequence). Trimming took 0 bases from V and 0 from J; bases not matched to a gene: 4.

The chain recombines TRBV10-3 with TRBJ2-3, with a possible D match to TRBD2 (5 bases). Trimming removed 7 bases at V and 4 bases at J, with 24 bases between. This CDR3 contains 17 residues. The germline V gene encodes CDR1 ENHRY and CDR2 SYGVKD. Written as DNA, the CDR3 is TGTGCCATCACGTCGGGTGCGAGGGCTTCATCCGCAGATACGCAGTATTTT. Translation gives CAITSGARASSADTQYF.

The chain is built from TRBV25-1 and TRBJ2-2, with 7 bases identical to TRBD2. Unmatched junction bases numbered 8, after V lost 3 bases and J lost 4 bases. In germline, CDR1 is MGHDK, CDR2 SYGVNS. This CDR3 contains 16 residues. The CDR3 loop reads CASSDSSAGATGELFF. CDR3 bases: TGTGCCAGCAGTGATTCTAGCGCGGGAGCCACCGGGGAGCTGTTTTTT.

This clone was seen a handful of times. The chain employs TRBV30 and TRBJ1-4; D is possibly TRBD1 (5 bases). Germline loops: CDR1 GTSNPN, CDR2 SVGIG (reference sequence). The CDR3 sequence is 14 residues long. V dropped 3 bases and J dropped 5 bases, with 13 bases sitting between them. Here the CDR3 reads CAWSVPGLNEKLFF. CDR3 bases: TGTGCCTGGAGCGTCCCAGGGTTAAATGAAAAACTGTTTTTT. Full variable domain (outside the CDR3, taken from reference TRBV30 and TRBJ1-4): SQTIHQWPATLVQPVGSPLSLECTVEGTSNPNLYWYRQAAGRGLQLLFYSVGIGQISSEVPQNLSASRPQDRQFILSSKKLLLSDSGFYLCAWSVPGLNEKLFFGSGTQLSVL.

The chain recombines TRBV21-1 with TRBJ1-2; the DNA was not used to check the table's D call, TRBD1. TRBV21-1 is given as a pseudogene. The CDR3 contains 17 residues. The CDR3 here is CASSKCAADRGTEGYTF. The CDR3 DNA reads TGTGCCAGCAGCAAATGTGCGGCGGACAGGGGGACAGAGGGCTACACCTTC.

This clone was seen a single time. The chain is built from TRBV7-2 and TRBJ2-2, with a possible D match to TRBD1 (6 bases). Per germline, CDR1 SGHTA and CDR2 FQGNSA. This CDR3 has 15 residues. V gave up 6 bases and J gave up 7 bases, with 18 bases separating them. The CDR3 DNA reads TGTGCCAGCAGTCCTACAGGGATCCCGGACGGGGAGCTGTTTTTT. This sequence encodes CASSPTGIPDGELFF. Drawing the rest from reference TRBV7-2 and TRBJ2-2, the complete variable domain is GAGVSQSPSNKVTEKGKDVELRCDPISGHTALYWYRQSLGQGLEFLIYFQGNSAPDKSGLPSDRFSAERTGGSVSTLTIQRTQQEDSAVYLCASSPTGIPDGELFFGEGSRLTVL.

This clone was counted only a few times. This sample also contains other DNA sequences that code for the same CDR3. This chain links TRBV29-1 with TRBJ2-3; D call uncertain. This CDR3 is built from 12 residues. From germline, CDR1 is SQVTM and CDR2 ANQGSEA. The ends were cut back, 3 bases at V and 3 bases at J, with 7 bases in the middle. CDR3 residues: CSVDPSTDTQYF. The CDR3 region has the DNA TGCAGCGTTGACCCTAGTACAGATACGCAGTATTTT.

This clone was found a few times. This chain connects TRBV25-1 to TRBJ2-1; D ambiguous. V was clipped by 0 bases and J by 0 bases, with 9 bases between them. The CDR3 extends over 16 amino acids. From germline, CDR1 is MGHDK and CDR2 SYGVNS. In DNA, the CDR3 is TGTGCCAGCAGTGAATATTCCAGGAGCTCCTACAATGAGCAGTTCTTC. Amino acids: CASSEYSRSSYNEQFF.

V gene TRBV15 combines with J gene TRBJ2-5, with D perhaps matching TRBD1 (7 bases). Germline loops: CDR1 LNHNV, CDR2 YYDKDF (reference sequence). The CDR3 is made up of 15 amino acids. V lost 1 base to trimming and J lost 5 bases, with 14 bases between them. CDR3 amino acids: CATSRAGDRVETQYF. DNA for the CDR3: TGTGCCACCAGCAGAGCGGGAGACAGGGTTGAGACCCAGTACTTC.

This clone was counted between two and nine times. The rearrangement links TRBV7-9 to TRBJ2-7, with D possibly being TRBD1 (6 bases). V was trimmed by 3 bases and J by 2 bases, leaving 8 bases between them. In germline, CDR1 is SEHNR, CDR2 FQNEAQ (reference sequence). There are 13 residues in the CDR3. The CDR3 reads CASSFRTAYEQYF. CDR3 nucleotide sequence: TGTGCCAGCAGCTTTAGGACAGCCTACGAGCAGTACTTC.

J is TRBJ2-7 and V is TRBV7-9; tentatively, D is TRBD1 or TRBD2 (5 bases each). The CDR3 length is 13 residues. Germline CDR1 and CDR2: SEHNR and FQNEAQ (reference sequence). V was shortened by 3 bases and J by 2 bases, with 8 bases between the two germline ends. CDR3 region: CASSLQGPYEQYF. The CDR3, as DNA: TGTGCCAGCAGCTTGCAGGGACCCTACGAGCAGTACTTC.

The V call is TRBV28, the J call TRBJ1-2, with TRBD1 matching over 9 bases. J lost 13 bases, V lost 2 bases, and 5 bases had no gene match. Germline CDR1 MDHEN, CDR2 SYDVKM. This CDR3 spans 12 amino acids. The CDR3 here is CASSLQQGAGTF. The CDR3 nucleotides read TGTGCCAGCAGTTTACAACAGGGGGCTGGCACCTTC.

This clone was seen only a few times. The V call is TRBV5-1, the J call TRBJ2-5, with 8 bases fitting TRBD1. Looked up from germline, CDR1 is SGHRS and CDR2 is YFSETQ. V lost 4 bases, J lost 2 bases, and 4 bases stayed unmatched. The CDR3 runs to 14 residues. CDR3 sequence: CASSNGQGQETQYF. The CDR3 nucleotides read TGCGCCAGCAGCAACGGACAGGGACAAGAGACCCAGTACTTC.